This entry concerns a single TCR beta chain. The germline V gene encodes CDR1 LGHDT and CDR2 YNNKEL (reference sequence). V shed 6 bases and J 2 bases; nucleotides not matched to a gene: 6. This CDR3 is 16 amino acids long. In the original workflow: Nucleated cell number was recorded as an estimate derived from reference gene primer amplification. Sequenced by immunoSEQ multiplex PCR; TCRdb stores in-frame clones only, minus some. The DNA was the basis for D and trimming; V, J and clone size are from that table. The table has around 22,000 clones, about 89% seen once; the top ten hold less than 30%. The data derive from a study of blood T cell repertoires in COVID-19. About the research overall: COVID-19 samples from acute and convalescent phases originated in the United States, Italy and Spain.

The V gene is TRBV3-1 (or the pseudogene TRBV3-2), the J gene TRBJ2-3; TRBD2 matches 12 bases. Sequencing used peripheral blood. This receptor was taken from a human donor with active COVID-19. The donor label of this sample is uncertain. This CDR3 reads CASRPRLAGDTDTQYF. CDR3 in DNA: TGTGCCAGCAGACCCAGACTAGCGGGAGACACAGATACGCAGTATTTT.